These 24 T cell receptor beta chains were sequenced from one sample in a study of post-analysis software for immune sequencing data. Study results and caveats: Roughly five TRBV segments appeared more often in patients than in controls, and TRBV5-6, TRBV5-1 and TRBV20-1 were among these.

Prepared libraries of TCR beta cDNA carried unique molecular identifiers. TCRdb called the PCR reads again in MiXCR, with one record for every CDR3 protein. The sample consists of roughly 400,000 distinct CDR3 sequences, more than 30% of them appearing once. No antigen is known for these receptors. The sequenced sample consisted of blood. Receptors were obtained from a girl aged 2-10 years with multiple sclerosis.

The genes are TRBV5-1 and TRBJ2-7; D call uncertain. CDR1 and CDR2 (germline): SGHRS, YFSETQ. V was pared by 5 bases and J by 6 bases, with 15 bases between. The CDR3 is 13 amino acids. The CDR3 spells CASRLDMLSEQYF. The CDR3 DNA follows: TGCGCCAGCAGGTTAGATATGTTAAGCGAGCAGTACTTC. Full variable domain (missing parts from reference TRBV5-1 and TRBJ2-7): KAGVTQTPRYLIKTRGQQVTLSCSPISGHRSVSWYQQTPGQGLQFLFEYFSETQRNKGNFPGRFSGRQFSNSRSEMNVSTLELGDSALYLCASRLDMLSEQYFGPGTRLTVT.

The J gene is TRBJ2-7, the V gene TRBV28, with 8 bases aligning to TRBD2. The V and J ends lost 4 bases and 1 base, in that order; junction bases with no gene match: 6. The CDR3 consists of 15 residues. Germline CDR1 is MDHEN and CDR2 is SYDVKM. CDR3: CASSSPSGQSYEQYF. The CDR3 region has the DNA TGTGCCAGCAGTTCCCCTAGCGGGCAGTCCTACGAGCAGTACTTC.

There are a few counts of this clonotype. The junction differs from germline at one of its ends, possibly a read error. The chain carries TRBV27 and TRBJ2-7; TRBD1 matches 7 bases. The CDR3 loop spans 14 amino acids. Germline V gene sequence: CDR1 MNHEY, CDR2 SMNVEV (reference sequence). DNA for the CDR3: TGTGCCAGCAGTTTATCGGGCAGGGGGTACGGGCAGTACTTC. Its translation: CASSLSGRGYGQYF.

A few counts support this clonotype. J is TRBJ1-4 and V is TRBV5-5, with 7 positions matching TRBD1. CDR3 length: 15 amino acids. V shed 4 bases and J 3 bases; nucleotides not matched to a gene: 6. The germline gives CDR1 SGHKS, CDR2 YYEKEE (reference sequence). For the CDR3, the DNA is TGTGCCAGCAGCCTCCCGACAGGGCCTAATGAAAAACTGTTTTTT. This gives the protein CASSLPTGPNEKLFF.

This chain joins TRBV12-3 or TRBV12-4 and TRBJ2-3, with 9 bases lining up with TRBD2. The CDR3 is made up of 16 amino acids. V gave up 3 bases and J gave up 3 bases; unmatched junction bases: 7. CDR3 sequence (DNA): TGTGCCAGCAGTTTCCGTAGCGGGAGTGGTACAGATACGCAGTATTTT. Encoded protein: CASSFRSGSGTDTQYF.

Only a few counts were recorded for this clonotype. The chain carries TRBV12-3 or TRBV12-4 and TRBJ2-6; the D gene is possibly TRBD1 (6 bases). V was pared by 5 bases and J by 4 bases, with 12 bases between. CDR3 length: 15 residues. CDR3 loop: CASSLRGGGANVLTF. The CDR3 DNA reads TGTGCCAGCAGTCTCAGGGGTGGAGGGGCCAACGTCCTGACTTTC.

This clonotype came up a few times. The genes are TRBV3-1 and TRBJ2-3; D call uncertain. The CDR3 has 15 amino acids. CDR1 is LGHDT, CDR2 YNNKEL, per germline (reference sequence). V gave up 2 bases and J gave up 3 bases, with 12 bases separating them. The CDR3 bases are TGTGCCAGCAGCCAAAATATCAGAGTGACAGATACGCAGTATTTT. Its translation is CASSQNIRVTDTQYF.

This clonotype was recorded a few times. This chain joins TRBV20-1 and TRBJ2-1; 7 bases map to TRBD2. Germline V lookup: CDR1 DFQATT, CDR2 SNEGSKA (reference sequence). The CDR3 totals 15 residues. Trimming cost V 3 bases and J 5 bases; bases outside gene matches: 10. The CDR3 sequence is CSASRGGPDDNEQFF. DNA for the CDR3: TGCAGTGCTAGTAGGGGAGGGCCGGACGACAATGAGCAGTTCTTC.

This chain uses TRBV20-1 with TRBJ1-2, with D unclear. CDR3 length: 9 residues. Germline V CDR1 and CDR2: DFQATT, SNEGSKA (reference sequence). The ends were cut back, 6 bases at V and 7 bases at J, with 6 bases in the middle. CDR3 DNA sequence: TGCAGTGCCGGTAGTGGCTACACCTTC. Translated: CSAGSGYTF.

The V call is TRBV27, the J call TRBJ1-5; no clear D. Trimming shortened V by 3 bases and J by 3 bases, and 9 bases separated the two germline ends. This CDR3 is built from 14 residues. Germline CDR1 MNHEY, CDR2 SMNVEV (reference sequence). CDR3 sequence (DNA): TGTGCCAGCAGTTTGCGAACCTACAATCAGCCCCAGCATTTT. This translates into CASSLRTYNQPQHF.

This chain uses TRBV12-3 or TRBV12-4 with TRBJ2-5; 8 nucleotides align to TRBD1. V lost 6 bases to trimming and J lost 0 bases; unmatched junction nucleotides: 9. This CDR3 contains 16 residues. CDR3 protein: CASSGRRTGNQETQYF. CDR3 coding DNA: TGTGCCAGCAGCGGAAGGAGGACAGGGAACCAAGAGACCCAGTACTTC.

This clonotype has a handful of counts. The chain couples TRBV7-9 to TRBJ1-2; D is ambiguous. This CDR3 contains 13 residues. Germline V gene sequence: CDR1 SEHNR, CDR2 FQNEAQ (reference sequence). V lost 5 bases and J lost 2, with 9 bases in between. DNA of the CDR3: TGTGCCAGCAGCGACCCCGAGAACTATGGCTACACCTTC. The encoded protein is CASSDPENYGYTF.

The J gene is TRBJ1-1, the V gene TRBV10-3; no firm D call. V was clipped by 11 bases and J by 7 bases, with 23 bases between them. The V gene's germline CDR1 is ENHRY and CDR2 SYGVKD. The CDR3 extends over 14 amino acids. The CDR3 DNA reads TGTGCCTCCGGGAGATCGATTATGGGGTTTGAAGCTTTCTTT. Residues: CASGRSIMGFEAFF.

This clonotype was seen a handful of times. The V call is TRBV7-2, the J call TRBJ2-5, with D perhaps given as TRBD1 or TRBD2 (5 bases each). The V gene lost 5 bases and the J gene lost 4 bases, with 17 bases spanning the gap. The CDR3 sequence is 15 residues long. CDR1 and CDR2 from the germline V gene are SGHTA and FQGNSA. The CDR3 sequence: CASSPPERGGETQYF. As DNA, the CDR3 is TGTGCCAGCAGCCCCCCAGAGAGGGGCGGAGAGACCCAGTACTTC.

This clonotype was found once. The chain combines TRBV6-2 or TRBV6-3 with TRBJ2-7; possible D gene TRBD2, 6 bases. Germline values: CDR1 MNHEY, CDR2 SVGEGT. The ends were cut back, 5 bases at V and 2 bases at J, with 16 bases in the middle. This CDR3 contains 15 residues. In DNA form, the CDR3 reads TGTGCCAGCAGTGGGACGGGGGACTTCACCTACGAGCAGTACTTC. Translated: CASSGTGDFTYEQYF.

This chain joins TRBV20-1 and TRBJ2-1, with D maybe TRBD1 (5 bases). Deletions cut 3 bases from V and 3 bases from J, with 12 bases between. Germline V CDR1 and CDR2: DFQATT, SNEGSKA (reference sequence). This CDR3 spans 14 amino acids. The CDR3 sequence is CSASSQQGYNEQFF. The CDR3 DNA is TGCAGTGCTAGCTCCCAGCAGGGCTACAATGAGCAGTTCTTC.

The CDR3 nucleotides read TGCGCCAGCAGCTTGGAATTGGAATACGAGCAGTACTTC. Translating it yields CASSLELEYEQYF. The V call is TRBV5-1, the J call TRBJ2-7; D ambiguous. Germline CDR1 reads SGHRS; CDR2 reads YFSETQ. The CDR3 consists of 13 residues. Trimming removed 0 bases at V and 4 bases at J, with 8 bases between.

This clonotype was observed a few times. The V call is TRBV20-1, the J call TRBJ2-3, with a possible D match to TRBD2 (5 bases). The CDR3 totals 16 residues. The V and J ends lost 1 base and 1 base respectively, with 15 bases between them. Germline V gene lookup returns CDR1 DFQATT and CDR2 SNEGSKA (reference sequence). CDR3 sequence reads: CSARARAPGGTDTQYF. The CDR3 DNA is TGCAGTGCTAGAGCTCGGGCACCCGGGGGCACAGATACGCAGTATTTT.

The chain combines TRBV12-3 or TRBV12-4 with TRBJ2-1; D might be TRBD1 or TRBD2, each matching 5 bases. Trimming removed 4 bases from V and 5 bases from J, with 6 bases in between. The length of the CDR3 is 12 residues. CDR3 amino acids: CASSWDDNEQFF. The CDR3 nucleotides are TGTGCCAGCAGTTGGGACGACAATGAGCAGTTCTTC.

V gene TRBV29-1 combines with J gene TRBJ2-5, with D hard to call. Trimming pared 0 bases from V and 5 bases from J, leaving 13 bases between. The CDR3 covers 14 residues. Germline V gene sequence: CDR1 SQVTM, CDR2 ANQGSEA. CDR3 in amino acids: CSVEDLTFSETQYF. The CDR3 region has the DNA TGCAGCGTTGAAGATCTTACGTTCTCGGAGACCCAGTACTTC.

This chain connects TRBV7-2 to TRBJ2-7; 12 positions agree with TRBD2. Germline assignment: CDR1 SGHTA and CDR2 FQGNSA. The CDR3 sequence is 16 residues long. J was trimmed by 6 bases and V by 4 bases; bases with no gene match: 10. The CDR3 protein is CASSYRLAGDRSEQYF. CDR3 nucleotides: TGTGCCAGCAGCTACCGACTAGCGGGAGATCGGAGCGAGCAGTACTTC.

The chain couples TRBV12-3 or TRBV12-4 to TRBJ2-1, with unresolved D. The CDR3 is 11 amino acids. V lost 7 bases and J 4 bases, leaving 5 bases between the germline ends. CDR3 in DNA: TGTGCCAGCAACCAGTACAATGAGCAGTTCTTC. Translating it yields CASNQYNEQFF.

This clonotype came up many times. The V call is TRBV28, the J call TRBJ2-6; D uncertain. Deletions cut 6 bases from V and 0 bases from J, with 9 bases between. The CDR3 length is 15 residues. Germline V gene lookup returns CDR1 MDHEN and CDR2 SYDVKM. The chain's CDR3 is CASSPVGSGANVLTF. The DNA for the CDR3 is TGTGCCAGCAGCCCGGTAGGCTCTGGGGCCAACGTCCTGACTTTC.

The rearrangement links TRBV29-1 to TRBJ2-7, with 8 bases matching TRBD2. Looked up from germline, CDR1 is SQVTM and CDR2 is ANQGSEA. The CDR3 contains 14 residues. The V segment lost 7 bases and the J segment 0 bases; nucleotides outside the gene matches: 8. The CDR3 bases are TGCAGCGCCGTAGCGGGGACGTACTCCTACGAGCAGTACTTC. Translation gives CSAVAGTYSYEQYF.